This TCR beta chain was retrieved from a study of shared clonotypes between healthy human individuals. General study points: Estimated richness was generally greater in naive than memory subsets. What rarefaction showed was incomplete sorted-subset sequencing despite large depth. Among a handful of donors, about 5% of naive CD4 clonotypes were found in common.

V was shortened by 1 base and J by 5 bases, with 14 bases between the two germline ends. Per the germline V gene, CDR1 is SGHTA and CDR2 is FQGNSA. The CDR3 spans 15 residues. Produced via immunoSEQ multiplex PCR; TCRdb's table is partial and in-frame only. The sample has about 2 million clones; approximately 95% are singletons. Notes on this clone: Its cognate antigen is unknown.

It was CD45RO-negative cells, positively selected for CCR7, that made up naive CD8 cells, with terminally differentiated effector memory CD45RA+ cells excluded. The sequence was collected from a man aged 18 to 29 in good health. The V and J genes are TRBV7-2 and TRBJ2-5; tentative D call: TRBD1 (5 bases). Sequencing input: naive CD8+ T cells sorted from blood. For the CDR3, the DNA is TGTGCCAGCAGCTTAGGCAGGGTACGGGTCGAGACCCAGTACTTC. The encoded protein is CASSLGRVRVETQYF.